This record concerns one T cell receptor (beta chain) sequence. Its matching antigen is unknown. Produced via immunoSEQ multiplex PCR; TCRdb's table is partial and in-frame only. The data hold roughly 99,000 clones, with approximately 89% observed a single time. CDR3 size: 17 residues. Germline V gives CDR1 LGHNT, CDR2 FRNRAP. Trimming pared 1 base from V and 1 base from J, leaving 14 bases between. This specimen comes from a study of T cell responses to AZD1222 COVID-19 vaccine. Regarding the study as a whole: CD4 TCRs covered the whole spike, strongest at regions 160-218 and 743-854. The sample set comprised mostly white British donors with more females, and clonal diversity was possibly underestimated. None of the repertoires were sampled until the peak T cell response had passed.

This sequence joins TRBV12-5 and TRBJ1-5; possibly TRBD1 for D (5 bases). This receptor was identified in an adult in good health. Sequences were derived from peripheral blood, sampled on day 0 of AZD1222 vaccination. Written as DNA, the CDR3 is TGTGCTAGTGGTTTGGGGAGAGAGGACACCAGCAATCAGCCCCAGCATTTT. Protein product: CASGLGREDTSNQPQHF.